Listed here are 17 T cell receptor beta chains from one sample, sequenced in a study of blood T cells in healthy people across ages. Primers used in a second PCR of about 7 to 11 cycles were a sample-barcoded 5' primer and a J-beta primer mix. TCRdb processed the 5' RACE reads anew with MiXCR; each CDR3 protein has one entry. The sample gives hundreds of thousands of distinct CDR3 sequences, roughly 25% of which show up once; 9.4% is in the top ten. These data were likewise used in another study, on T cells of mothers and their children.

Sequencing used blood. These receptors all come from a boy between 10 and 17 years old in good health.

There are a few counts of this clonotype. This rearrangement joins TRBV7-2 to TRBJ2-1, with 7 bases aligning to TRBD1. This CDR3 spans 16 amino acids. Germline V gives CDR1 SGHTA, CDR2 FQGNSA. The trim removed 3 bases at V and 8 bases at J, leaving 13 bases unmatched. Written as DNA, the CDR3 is TGTGCCAGCAGCTTCAAAGGTGACAGGGCGAGGGATGAGCAGTTCTTC. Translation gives CASSFKGDRARDEQFF. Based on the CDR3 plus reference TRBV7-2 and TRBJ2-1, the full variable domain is GAGVSQSPSNKVTEKGKDVELRCDPISGHTALYWYRQSLGQGLEFLIYFQGNSAPDKSGLPSDRFSAERTGGSVSTLTIQRTQQEDSAVYLCASSFKGDRARDEQFFGPGTRLTVL.

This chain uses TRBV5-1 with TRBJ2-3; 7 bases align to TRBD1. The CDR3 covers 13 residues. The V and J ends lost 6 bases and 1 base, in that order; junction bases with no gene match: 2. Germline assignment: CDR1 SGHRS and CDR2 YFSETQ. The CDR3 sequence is CASKGAGTDTQYF. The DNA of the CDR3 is TGCGCCAGCAAGGGGGCCGGCACAGATACGCAGTATTTT.

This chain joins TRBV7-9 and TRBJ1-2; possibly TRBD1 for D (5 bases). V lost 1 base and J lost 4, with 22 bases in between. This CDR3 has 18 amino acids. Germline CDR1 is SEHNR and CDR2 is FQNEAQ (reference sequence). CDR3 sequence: CASSLEGSVGQQAYGYTF. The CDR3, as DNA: TGTGCCAGCAGCTTAGAAGGGTCCGTAGGACAACAAGCCTATGGCTACACCTTC.

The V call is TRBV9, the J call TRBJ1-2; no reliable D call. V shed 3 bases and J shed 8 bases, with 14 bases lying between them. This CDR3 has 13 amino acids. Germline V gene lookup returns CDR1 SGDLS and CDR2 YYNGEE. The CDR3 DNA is TGTGCCAGCAGCGCCGGTCCCGAGTGGGGCTACACCTTC. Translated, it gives CASSAGPEWGYTF. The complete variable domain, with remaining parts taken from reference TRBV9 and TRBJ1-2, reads DSGVTQTPKHLITATGQRVTLRCSPRSGDLSVYWYQQSLDQGLQFLIQYYNGEERAKGNILERFSAQQFPDLHSELNLSSLELGDSALYFCASSAGPEWGYTFGSGTRLTVV.

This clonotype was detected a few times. The CDR3 nucleotides read TGTGCCAGCTCACCGGGACTAGCGGGGACACACTCCGAGCAGTACTTC. Its protein product is CASSPGLAGTHSEQYF. The chain is built from TRBV18 and TRBJ2-5; 13 bases map to TRBD2. Matching the DNA end better, TRBJ2-7 makes the J call doubtful. The CDR3 contains 16 residues. Germline V gene lookup returns CDR1 KGHSH and CDR2 LQKENI.

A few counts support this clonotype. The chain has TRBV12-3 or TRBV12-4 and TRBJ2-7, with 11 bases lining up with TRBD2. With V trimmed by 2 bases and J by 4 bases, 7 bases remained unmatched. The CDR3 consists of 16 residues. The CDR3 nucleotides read TGTGCCAGCAGTTTACGACTAGCGGGGAAAATATACGAGCAGTACTTC. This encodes CASSLRLAGKIYEQYF.

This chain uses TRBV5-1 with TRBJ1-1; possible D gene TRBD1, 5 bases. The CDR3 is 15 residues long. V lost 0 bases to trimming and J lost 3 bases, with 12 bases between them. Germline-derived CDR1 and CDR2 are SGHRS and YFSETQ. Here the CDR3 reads CASSLGQRRDTEAFF. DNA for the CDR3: TGCGCCAGCAGCTTGGGACAGAGAAGGGACACTGAAGCTTTCTTT.

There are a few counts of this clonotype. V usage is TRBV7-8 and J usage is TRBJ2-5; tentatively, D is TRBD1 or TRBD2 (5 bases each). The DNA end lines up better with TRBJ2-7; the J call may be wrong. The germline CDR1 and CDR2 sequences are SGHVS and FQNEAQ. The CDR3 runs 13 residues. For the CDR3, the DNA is TGTGCCAGCAGCTCGGGGCCGGGGTTCGAGCAGTACTTC. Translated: CASSSGPGFEQYF.

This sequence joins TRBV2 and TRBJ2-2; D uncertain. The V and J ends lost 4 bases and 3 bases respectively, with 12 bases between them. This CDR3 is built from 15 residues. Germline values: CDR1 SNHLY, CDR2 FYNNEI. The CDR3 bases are TGTGCCAGCAGTGCAAACGGCCTAGACACCGGGGAGCTGTTTTTT. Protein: CASSANGLDTGELFF. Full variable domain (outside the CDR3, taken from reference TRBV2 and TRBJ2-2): EPEVTQTPSHQVTQMGQEVILRCVPISNHLYFYWYRQILGQKVEFLVSFYNNEISEKSEIFDDQFSVERPDGSNFTLKIRSTKLEDSAMYFCASSANGLDTGELFFGEGSRLTVL.

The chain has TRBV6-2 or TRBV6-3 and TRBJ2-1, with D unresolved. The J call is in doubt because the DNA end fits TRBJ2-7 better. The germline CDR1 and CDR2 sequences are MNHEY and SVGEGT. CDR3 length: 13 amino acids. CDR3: CASRTRFSYEQYF. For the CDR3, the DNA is TGTGCCAGCAGAACACGTTTTTCCTACGAGCAGTACTTC.

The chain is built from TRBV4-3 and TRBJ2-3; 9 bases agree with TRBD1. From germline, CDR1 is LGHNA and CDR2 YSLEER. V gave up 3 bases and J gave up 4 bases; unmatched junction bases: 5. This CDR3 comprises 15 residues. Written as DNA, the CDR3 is TGCGCCAGCAGCCACCGGGACAGGGTAGCAGATACGCAGTATTTT. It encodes CASSHRDRVADTQYF.

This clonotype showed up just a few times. The CDR3 DNA is TGTGCCAGCAGCTTGGCACGGGACACCCGAGCAACTAATGAAAAACTGTTTTTT. Its translation: CASSLARDTRATNEKLFF. The V call is TRBV7-2, the J call TRBJ1-4; perhaps TRBD1 as D (6 bases). This CDR3 contains 18 residues. The germline gives CDR1 SGHTA, CDR2 FQGNSA. Trimming took 3 bases from V and 0 from J, leaving 17 bases between them.

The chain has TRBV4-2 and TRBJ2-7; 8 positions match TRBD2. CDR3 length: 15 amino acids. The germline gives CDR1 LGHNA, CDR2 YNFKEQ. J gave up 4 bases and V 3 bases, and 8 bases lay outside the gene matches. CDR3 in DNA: TGTGCCAGCAGCCAGTCCCTGAGCGGGAGATACGAGCAGTACTTC. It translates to CASSQSLSGRYEQYF.

The CDR3 DNA reads TGTGCCAGCAGCTTGCAGCTAGCGGGGGACTACAATGAGCAGTTCTTC. It codes for CASSLQLAGDYNEQFF. The chain is built from TRBV5-6 and TRBJ2-1; 10 nucleotides match TRBD2. Per the germline V gene, CDR1 is SGHDT and CDR2 is YYEEEE. The CDR3 runs to 16 residues. Trimming removed 1 base from V and 3 bases from J; junction bases left unmatched: 4.

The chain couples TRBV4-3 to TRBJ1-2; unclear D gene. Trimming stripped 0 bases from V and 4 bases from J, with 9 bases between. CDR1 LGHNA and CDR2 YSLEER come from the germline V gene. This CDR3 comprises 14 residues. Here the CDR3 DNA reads TGCGCCAGCAGCCAAGAGCCGGGATTCTATGGCTACACCTTC. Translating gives CASSQEPGFYGYTF.

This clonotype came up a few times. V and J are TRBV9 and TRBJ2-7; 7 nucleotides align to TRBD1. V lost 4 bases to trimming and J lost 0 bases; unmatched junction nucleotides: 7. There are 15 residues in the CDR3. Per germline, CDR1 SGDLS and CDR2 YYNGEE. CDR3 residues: CASSPATGFSYEQYF. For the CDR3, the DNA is TGTGCCAGCAGCCCTGCGACAGGGTTCTCCTACGAGCAGTACTTC.

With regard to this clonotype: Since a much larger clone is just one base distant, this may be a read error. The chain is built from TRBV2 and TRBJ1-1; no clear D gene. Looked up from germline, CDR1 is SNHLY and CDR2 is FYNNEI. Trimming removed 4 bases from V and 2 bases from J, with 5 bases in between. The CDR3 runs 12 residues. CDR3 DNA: TGTGCCAGCAGTGGAATTAACACTGAAGCTTTCTTT. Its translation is CASSGINTEAFF.